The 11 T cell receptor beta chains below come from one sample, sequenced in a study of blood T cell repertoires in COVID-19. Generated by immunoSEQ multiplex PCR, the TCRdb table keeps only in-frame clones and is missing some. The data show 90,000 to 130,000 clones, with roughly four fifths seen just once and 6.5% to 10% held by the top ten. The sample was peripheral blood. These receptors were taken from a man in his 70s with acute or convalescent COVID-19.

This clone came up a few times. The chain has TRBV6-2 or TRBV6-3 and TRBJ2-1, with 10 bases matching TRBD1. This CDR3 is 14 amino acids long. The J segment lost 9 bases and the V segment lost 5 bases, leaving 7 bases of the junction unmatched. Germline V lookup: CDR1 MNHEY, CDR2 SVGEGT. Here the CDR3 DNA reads TGTGCCAGCAGTGGTCGACAGGGGGCTGTTGAGCAGTTCTTC. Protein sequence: CASSGRQGAVEQFF.

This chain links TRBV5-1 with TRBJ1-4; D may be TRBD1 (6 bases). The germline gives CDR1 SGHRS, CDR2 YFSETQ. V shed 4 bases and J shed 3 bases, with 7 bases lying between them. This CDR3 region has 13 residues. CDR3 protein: CASSPGANEKLFF. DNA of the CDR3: TGCGCCAGCAGCCCAGGGGCTAATGAAAAACTGTTTTTT.

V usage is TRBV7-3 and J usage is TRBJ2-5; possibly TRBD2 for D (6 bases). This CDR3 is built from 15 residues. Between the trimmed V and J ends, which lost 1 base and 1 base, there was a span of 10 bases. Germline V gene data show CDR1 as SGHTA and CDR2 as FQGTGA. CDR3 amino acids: CASSLSGNSQETQYF. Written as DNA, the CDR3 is TGTGCCAGCAGCTTAAGCGGGAATTCCCAAGAGACCCAGTACTTC.

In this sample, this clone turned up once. The CDR3 is CASSAVSGGYTGELFF. The CDR3 coding sequence is TGTGCCAGCAGCGCGGTTAGCGGGGGGTACACCGGGGAGCTGTTTTTT. The rearrangement joins TRBV4-2 to TRBJ2-2; 10 bases align to TRBD2. The ends lost 5 bases at V and 3 bases at J; junction bases unmatched: 6. Germline V gene sequence: CDR1 LGHNA, CDR2 YNFKEQ. CDR3 size: 16 residues.

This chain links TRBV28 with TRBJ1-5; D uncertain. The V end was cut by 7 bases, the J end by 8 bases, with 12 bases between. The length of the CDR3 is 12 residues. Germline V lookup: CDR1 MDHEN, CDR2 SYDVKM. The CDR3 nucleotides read TGTGCCAGCACTATAAACCGGGAGCCCCAGCATTTT. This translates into CASTINREPQHF.

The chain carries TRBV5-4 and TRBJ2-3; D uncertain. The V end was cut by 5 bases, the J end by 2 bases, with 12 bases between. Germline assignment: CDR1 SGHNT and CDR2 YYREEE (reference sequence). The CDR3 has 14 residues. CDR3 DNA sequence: TGTGCCAGCAGTACTGCTTCGAACACAGATACGCAGTATTTT. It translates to CASSTASNTDTQYF.

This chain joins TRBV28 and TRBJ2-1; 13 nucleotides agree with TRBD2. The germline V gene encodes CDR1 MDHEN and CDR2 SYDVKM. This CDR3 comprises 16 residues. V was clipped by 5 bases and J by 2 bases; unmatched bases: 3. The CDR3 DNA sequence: TGTGCCAGCAGTCTCACTAGCGGGGGGGCCTACAATGAGCAGTTCTTC. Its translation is CASSLTSGGAYNEQFF.

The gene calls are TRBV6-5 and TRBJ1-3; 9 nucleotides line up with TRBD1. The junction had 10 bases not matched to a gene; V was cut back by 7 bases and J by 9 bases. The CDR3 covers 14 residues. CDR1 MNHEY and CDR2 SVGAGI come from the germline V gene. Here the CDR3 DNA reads TGTGCCAGCACGGGACAGGGAATCGGCAGCACCATATATTTT. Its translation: CASTGQGIGSTIYF.

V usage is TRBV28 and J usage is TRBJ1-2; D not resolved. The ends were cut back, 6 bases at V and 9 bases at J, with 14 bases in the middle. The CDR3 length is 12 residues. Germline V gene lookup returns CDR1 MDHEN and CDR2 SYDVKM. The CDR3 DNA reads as TGTGCCAGCAGCCCCCGCGGGGTTAGCTACACCTTC. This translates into CASSPRGVSYTF.

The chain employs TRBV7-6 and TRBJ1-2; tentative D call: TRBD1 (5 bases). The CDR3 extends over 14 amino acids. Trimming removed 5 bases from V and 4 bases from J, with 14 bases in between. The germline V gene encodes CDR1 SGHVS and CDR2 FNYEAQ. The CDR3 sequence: CASSAQGGVYGYTF. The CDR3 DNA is TGTGCCAGCAGCGCGCAGGGAGGGGTCTATGGCTACACCTTC.

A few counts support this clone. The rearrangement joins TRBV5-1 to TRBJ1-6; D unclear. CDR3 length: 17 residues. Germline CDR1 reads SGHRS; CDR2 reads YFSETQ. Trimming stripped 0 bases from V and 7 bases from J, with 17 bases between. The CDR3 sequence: CASSLVSALNYNSPLHF. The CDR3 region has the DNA TGCGCCAGCAGCTTGGTTTCAGCCCTGAACTACAATTCACCCCTCCACTTT.